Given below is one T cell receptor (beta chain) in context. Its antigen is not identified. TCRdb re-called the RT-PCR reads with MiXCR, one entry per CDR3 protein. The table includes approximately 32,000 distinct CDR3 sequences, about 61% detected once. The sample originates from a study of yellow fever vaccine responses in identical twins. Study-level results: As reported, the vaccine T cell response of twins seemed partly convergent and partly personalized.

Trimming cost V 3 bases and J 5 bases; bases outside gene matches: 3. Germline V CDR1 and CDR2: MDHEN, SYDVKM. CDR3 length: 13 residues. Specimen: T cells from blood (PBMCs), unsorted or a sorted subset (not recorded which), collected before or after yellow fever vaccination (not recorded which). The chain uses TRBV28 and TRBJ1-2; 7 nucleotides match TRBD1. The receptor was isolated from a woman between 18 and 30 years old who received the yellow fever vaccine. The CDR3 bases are TGTGCCAGCAGTTTCCTGGGACAGTATGGCTACACCTTC. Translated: CASSFLGQYGYTF.